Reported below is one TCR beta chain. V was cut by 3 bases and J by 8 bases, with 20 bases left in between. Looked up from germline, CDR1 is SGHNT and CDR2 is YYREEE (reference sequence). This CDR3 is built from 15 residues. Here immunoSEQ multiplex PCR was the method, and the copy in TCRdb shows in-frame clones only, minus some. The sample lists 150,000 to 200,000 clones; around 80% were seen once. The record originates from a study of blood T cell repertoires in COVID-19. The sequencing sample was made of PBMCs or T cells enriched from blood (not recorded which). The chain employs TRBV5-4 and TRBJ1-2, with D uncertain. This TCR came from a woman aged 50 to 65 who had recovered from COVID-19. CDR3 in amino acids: CASSSVGVSVQGYTF. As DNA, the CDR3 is TGTGCCAGCAGCTCAGTCGGGGTCTCGGTTCAGGGCTACACCTTC.